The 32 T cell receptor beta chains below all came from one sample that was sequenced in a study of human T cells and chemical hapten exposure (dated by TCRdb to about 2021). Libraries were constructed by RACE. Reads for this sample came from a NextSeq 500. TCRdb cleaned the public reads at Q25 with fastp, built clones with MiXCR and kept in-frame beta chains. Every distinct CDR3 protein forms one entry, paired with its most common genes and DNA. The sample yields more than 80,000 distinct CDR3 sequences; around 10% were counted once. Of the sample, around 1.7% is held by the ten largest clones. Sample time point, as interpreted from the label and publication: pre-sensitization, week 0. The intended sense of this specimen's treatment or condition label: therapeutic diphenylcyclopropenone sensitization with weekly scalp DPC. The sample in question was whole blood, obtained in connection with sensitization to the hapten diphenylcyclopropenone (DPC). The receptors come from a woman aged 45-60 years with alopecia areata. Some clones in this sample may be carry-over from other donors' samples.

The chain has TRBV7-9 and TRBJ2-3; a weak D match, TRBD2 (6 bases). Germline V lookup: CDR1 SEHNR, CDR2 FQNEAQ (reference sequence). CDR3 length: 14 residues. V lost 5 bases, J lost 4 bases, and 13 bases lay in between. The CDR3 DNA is TGTGCCAGCAGCCTAGGGACTCGCCCAGATACGCAGTATTTT. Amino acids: CASSLGTRPDTQYF.

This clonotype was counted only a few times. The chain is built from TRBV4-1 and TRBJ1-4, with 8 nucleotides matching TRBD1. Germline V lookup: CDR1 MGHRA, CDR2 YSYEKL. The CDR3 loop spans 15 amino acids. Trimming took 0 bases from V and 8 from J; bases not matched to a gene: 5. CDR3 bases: TGCGCCAGCAGCCAAGAACAGGGGGTCGGAGAAAAACTGTTTTTT. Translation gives CASSQEQGVGEKLFF.

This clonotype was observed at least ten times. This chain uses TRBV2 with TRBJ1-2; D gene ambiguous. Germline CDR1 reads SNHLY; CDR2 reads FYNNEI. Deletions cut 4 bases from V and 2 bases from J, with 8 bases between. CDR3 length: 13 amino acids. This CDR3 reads CASSVLQNYGYTF. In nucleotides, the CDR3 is TGTGCCAGCAGTGTTTTGCAGAACTATGGCTACACCTTC.

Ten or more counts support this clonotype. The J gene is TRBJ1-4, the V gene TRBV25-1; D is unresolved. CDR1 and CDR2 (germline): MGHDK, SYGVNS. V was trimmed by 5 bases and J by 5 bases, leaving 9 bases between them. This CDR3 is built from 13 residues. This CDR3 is CASSRAGNEKLFF. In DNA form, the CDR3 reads TGTGCCAGCAGTCGGGCGGGGAATGAAAAACTGTTTTTT.

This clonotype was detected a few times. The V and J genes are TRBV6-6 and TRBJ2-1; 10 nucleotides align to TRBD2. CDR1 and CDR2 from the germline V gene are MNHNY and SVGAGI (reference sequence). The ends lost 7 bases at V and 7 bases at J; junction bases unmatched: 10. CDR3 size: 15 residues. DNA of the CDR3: TGTGCCAGCATCCCTAGCGGGAGCTTAGGAAATGAGCAGTTCTTC. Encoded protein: CASIPSGSLGNEQFF.

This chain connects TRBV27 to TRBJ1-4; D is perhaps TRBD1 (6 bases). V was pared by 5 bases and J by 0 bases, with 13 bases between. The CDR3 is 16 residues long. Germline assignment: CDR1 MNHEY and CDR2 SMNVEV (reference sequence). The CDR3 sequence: CASSPGTLTTNEKLFF. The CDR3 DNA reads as TGTGCCAGCAGTCCCGGGACACTAACAACTAATGAAAAACTGTTTTTT.

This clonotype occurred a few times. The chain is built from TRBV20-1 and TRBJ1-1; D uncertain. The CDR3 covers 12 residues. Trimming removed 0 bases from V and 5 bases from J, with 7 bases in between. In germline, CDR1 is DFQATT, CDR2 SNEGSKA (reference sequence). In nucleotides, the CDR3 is TGCAGTGCTAGAGATCTTAGGACTGAAGCTTTCTTT. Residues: CSARDLRTEAFF.

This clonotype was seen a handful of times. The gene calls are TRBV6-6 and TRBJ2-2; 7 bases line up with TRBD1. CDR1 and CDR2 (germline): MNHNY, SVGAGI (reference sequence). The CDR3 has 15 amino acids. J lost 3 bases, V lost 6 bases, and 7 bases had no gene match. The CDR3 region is CASRKPQGDTGELFF. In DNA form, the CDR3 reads TGTGCCAGCAGGAAGCCTCAGGGGGACACCGGGGAGCTGTTTTTT.

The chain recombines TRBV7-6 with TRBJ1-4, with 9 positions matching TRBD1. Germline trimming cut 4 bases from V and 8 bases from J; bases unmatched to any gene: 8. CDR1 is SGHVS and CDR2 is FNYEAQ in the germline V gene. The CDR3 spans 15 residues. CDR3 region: CASSSQQGAGEKLFF. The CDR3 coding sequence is TGTGCCAGCAGCTCCCAACAGGGGGCGGGAGAAAAACTGTTTTTT.

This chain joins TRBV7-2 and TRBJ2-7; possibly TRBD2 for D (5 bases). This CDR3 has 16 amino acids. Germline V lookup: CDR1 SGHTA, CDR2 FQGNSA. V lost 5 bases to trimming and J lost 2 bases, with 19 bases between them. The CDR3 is CASSARAGLVAYEQYF. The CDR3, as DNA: TGTGCCAGCAGCGCGAGGGCGGGCCTCGTCGCCTACGAGCAGTACTTC. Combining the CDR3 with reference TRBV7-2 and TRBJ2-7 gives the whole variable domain GAGVSQSPSNKVTEKGKDVELRCDPISGHTALYWYRQSLGQGLEFLIYFQGNSAPDKSGLPSDRFSAERTGGSVSTLTIQRTQQEDSAVYLCASSARAGLVAYEQYFGPGTRLTVT.

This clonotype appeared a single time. This chain's CDR3 is CATRPDGGKTQYF. CDR3 nucleotide sequence: TGTGCCACCAGACCCGACGGAGGGAAGACCCAGTACTTC. The gene calls are TRBV15 and TRBJ2-5, with D perhaps TRBD2 (6 bases). This CDR3 has 13 residues. Trimming left V 6 bases short and J 6 bases short, with 14 bases between. Germline V gives CDR1 LNHNV, CDR2 YYDKDF (reference sequence). Supplemented by reference TRBV15 and TRBJ2-5, the full variable domain reads DAMVIQNPRYQVTQFGKPVTLSCSQTLNHNVMYWYQQKSSQAPKLLFHYYDKDFNNEADTPDNFQSRRPNTSFCFLDIRSPGLGDTAMYLCATRPDGGKTQYFGPGTRLLVL.

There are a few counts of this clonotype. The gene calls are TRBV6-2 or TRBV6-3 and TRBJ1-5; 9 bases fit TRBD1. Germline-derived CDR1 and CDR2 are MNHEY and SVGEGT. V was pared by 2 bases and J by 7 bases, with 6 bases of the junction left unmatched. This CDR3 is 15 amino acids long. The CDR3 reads CASSYGGQGRQPQHF. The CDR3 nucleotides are TGTGCCAGCAGTTACGGGGGACAGGGCCGACAGCCCCAGCATTTT.

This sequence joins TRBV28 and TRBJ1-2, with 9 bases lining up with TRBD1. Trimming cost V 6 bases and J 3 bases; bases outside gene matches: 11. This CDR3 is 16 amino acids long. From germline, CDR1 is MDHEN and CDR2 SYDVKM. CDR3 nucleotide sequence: TGTGCCAGCAGGAACACAGGGGGCGCTTCTTACTATGGCTACACCTTC. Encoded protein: CASRNTGGASYYGYTF.

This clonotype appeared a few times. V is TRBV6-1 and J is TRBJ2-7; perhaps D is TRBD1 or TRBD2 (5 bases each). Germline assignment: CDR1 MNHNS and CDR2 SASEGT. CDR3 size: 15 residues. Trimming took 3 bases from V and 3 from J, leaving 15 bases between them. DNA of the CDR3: TGTGCCAGCAGTGAGGGGCTAGCCTCGGTCTACGAGCAGTACTTC. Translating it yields CASSEGLASVYEQYF.

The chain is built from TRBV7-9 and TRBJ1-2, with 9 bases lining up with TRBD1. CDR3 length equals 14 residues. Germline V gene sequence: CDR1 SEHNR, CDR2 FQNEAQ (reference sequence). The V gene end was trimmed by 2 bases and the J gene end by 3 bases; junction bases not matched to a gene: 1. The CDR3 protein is CASSLRDRDYGYTF. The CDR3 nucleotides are TGTGCCAGCAGCTTAAGGGACAGGGACTATGGCTACACCTTC.

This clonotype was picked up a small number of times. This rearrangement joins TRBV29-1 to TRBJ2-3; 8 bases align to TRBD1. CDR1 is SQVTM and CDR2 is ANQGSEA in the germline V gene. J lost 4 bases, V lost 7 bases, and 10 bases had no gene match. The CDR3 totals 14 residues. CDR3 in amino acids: CSARLDRAADTQYF. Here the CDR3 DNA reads TGCAGCGCCCGGCTGGACAGGGCCGCAGATACGCAGTATTTT.

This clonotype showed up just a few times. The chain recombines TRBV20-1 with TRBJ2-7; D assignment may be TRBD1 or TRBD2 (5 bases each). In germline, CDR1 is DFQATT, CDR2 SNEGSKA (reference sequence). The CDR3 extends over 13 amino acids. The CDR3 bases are TGCAGCGCCCTACCCGGGACCTCCTACGAGCAGTACTTC. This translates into CSALPGTSYEQYF.

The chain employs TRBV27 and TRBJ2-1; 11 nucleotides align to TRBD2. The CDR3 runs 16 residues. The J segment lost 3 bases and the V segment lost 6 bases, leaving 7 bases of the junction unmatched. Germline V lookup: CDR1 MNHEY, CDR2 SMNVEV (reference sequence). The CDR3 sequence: CASRKGTSGIYNEQFF. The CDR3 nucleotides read TGTGCCAGCAGGAAAGGGACTAGCGGCATCTACAATGAGCAGTTCTTC.

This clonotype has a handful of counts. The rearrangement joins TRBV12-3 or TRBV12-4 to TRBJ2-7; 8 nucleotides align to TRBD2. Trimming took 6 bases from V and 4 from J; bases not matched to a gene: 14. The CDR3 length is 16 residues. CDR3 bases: TGTGCCAGCAGCCCTCCGACCCTTAGCGGGACTTACGAGCAGTACTTC. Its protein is CASSPPTLSGTYEQYF.

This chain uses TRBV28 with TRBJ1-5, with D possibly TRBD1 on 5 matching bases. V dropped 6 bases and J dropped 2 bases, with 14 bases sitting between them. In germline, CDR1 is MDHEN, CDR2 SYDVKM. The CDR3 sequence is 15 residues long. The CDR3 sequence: CASSPLGEGNQPQHF. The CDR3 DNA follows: TGTGCCAGCAGCCCTCTAGGGGAAGGCAATCAGCCCCAGCATTTT.

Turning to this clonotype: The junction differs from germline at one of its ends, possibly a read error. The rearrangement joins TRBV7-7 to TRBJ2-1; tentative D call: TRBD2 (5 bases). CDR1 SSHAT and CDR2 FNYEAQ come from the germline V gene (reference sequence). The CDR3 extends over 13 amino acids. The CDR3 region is CASSPDLYGGQFF. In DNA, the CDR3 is TGTGCTAGCAGCCCCGACCTTTACGGAGGGCAGTTCTTC.

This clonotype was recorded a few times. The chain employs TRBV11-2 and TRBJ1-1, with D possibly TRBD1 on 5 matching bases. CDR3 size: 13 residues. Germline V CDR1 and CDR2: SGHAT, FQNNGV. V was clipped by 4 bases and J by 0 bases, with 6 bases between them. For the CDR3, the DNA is TGTGCCAGCAGCTGGGACCTGAACACTGAAGCTTTCTTT. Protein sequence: CASSWDLNTEAFF.

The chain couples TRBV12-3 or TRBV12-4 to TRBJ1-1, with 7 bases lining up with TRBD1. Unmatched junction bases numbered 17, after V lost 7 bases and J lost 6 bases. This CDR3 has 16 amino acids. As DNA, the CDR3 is TGTGCCAGCACCCTTCTCTGGACAGGCGGGAAGTCTGAAGCTTTCTTT. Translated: CASTLLWTGGKSEAFF.

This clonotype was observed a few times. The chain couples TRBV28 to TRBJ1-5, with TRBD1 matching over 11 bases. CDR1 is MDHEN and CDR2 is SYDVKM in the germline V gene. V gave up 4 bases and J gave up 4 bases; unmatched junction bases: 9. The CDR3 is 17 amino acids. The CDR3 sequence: CASSSPGTGGLNQPQHF. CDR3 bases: TGTGCCAGCAGTTCCCCCGGGACAGGGGGGTTAAATCAGCCCCAGCATTTT.

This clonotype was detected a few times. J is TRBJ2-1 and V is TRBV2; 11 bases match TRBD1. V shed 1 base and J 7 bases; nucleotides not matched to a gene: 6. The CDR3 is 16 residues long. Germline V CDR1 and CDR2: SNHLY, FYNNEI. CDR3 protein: CASSEVGTGGGNEQFF. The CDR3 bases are TGTGCCAGCAGTGAAGTCGGGACAGGGGGAGGAAATGAGCAGTTCTTC.

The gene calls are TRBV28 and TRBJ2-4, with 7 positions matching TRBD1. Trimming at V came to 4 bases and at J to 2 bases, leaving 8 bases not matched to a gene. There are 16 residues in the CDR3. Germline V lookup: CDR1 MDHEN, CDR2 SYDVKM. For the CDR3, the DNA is TGTGCCAGCAGTTCCGCCGGGACAGCGACCAAAAACATTCAGTACTTC. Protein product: CASSSAGTATKNIQYF.

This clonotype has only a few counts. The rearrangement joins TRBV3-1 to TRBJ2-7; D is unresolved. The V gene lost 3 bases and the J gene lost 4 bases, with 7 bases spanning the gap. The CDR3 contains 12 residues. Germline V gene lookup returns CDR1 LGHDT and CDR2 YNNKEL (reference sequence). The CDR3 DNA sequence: TGTGCCAGCAGCCAGGGATGGTACGAGCAGTACTTC. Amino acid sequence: CASSQGWYEQYF.

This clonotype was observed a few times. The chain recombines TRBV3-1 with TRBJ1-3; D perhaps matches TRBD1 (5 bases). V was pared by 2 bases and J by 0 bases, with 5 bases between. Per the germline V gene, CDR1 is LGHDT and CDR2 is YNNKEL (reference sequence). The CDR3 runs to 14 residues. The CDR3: CASSQRGSGNTIYF. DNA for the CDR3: TGTGCCAGCAGCCAAAGGGGCTCTGGAAACACCATATATTTT.

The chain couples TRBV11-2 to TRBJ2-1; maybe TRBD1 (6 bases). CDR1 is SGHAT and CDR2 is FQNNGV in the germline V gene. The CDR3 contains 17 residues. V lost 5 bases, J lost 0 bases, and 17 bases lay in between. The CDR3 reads CASSLMGAASSYNEQFF. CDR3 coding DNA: TGTGCCAGCAGCCTAATGGGGGCCGCTAGCTCCTACAATGAGCAGTTCTTC.

The CDR3 is CAAAGASGYNEQFF. The CDR3 DNA follows: TGTGCCGCCGCCGGGGCTAGCGGTTACAATGAGCAGTTCTTC. This chain uses TRBV2 with TRBJ2-1, with 7 nucleotides matching TRBD2. The V and J ends lost 11 bases and 4 bases, in that order; junction bases with no gene match: 11. CDR3 size: 14 residues. Germline values: CDR1 SNHLY, CDR2 FYNNEI. The complete variable domain, with remaining parts taken from reference TRBV2 and TRBJ2-1, reads EPEVTQTPSHQVTQMGQEVILRCVPISNHLYFYWYRQILGQKVEFLVSFYNNEISEKSEIFDDQFSVERPDGSNFTLKIRSTKLEDSAMYFCAAAGASGYNEQFFGPGTRLTVL.

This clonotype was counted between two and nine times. The CDR3 DNA sequence: TGCGCCAGCAGCCAGGGACTAGCGGGGGCCAACTACGAGCAGTACTTC. Translating it yields CASSQGLAGANYEQYF. The rearrangement uses TRBV4-1 and TRBJ2-7; 14 positions match TRBD2. This CDR3 comprises 16 residues. Germline CDR1 MGHRA, CDR2 YSYEKL. V dropped 3 bases and J dropped 3; count of bases not matched to a gene: 4.

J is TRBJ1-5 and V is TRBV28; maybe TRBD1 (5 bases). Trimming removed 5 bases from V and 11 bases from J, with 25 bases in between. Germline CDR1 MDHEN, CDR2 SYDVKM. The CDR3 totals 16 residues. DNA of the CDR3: TGTGCCAGCAGTCCCGGTGGGGCCTCACGGTTTTCGGCCCAGCATTTT. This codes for CASSPGGASRFSAQHF.